Each of the 10 T cell receptor beta chains below was sequenced from the same sample in a study of blood T cell repertoires in COVID-19. TCRdb's table, derived via immunoSEQ multiplex PCR, lists solely in-frame clones and lacks some. The sample carries about 200,000 clones, more than 80% recorded once. The sequencing input was PBMCs or T cells enriched from blood (not recorded which). The origin of the receptors is a man aged 30 to 39 who had recovered from COVID-19.

The J gene is TRBJ1-1, the V gene TRBV7-8; D is ambiguous. Between the trimmed V and J ends, which lost 5 bases and 0 bases, there was a span of 10 bases. In germline, CDR1 is SGHVS, CDR2 FQNEAQ. The CDR3 has 14 residues. The CDR3, as DNA: TGTGCCAGCAGCCCACGACTGATGAACACTGAAGCTTTCTTT. It specifies CASSPRLMNTEAFF.

The chain joins TRBV29-1 to TRBJ2-7, with a possible D match to TRBD1 (6 bases). Germline CDR1 reads SQVTM; CDR2 reads ANQGSEA. The CDR3 contains 11 residues. The V and J ends lost 7 bases and 5 bases respectively, with 12 bases between them. The CDR3 here is CSGQQGNEQYF. The CDR3 DNA reads as TGCAGCGGACAACAGGGTAACGAGCAGTACTTC.

This clone showed up just a few times. The genes are TRBV3-1 (or the pseudogene TRBV3-2) and TRBJ2-5, with D unresolved. The CDR3 length is 15 residues. The germline CDR1 and CDR2 sequences are LGHDT and YNNKEL (reference sequence). Deletions cut 1 base from V and 5 bases from J, with 14 bases between. The CDR3 reads CASSQGALQAETQYF. For the CDR3, the DNA is TGTGCCAGCAGCCAAGGGGCATTGCAGGCGGAGACCCAGTACTTC.

The chain carries TRBV4-3 and TRBJ2-7; possible D gene TRBD2, 6 bases. The V gene's germline CDR1 is LGHNA and CDR2 YSLEER. Trimming removed 0 bases at V and 6 bases at J, with 15 bases between. CDR3 length: 15 residues. The CDR3 reads CASSQDYVSGLEQYF. The CDR3 region has the DNA TGCGCCAGCAGCCAAGATTATGTATCGGGACTCGAGCAGTACTTC.

The chain has TRBV6-4 and TRBJ2-1, with 8 bases fitting TRBD1. The CDR3 length is 15 residues. Germline values: CDR1 MRHNA, CDR2 SNTAGT. J was trimmed by 7 bases and V by 4 bases; bases with no gene match: 9. CDR3 sequence: CASSAGNRGANEQFF. CDR3 nucleotide sequence: TGTGCCAGCAGTGCCGGGAACAGGGGGGCAAATGAGCAGTTCTTC.

The chain employs TRBV7-2 and TRBJ2-1, with D maybe TRBD2 (6 bases). V was pared by 4 bases and J by 4 bases, with 17 bases between. This CDR3 has 16 amino acids. Germline CDR1 and CDR2: SGHTA and FQGNSA. CDR3 protein: CASSSRGLGGYNEQFF. The CDR3 DNA sequence: TGTGCCAGCAGCTCAAGAGGGTTGGGAGGATACAATGAGCAGTTCTTC.

The chain has TRBV19 and TRBJ1-4; 7 bases line up with TRBD1. V shed 3 bases and J 8 bases; nucleotides not matched to a gene: 9. The CDR3 has 15 residues. Germline V gene data show CDR1 as LNHDA and CDR2 as SQIVND (reference sequence). CDR3 residues: CASSIVRTGEEKLFF. The CDR3 DNA follows: TGTGCCAGTAGTATCGTCCGGACAGGAGAAGAAAAACTGTTTTTT. The full variable domain, with the rest looked up from reference TRBV19 and TRBJ1-4, is DGGITQSPKYLFRKEGQNVTLSCEQNLNHDAMYWYRQDPGQGLRLIYYSQIVNDFQKGDIAEGYSVSREKKESFPLTVTSAQKNPTAFYLCASSIVRTGEEKLFFGSGTQLSVL.

This chain joins TRBV4-1 and TRBJ2-3; D may be TRBD1 (5 bases). Between the trimmed V and J ends, which lost 2 bases and 4 bases, there was a span of 13 bases. CDR3 length equals 15 residues. The germline V gene encodes CDR1 MGHRA and CDR2 YSYEKL. CDR3 nucleotide sequence: TGCGCCAGCAGCCAACACGGTCAGGGCGCAGATACGCAGTATTTT. This encodes CASSQHGQGADTQYF.

The J gene is TRBJ1-5, the V gene TRBV4-1; D may be TRBD1 (5 bases). This CDR3 contains 18 residues. The germline CDR1 and CDR2 sequences are MGHRA and YSYEKL. V was trimmed by 3 bases and J by 0 bases, leaving 18 bases between them. The CDR3 spells CASSHWGPPFYSNQPQHF. The CDR3 DNA follows: TGCGCCAGCAGCCATTGGGGCCCTCCTTTCTATAGCAATCAGCCCCAGCATTTT.

The chain carries TRBV27 and TRBJ1-4, with TRBD1 matching 7 bases. Germline loops: CDR1 MNHEY, CDR2 SMNVEV (reference sequence). J gave up 7 bases and V 2 bases, and 4 bases lay outside the gene matches. The CDR3 covers 14 residues. Here the CDR3 reads CASSLRQGVEKLFF. As DNA, the CDR3 is TGTGCCAGCAGTTTAAGGCAGGGGGTTGAAAAACTGTTTTTT.